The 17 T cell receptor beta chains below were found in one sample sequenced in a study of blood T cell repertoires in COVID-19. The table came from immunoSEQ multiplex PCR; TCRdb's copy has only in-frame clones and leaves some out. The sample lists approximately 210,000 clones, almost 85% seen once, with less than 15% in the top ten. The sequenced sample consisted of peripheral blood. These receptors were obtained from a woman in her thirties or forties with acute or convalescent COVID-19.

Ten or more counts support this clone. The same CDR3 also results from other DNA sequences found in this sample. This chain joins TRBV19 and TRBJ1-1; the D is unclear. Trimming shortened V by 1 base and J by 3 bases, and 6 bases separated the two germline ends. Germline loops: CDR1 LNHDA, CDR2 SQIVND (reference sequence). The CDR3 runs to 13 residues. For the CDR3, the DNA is TGTGCCAGTAGTATAGGACTGGACACTGAAGCTTTCTTT. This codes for CASSIGLDTEAFF.

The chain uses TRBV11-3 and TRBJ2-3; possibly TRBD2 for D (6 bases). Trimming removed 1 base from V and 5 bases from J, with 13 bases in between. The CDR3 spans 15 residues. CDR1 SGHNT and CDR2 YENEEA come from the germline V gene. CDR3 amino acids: CASSLGASAEDTQYF. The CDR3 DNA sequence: TGTGCCAGCAGCTTAGGTGCTAGCGCGGAAGATACGCAGTATTTT.

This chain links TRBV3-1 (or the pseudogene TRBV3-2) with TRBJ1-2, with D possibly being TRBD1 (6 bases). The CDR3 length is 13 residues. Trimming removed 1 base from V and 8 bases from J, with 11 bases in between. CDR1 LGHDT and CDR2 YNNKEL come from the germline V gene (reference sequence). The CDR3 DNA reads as TGTGCCAGCAGCCAAGCCGGGAGGGGGGGCTACACCTTC. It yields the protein CASSQAGRGGYTF.

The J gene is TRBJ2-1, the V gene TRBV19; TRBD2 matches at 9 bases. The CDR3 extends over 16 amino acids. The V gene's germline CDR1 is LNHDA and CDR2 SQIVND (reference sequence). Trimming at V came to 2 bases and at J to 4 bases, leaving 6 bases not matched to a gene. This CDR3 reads CASSITSGGPYNEQFF. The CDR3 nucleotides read TGTGCCAGTAGTATAACCAGCGGGGGGCCGTACAATGAGCAGTTCTTC.

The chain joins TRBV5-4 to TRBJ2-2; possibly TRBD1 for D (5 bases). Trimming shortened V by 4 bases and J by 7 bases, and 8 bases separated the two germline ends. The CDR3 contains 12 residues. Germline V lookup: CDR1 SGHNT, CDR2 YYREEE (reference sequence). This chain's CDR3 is CASSRGDGELFF. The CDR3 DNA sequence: TGTGCCAGCAGCAGGGGTGACGGGGAGCTGTTTTTT. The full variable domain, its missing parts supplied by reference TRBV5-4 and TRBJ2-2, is ETGVTQSPTHLIKTRGQQVTLRCSSQSGHNTVSWYQQALGQGPQFIFQYYREEENGRGNFPPRFSGLQFPNYSSELNVNALELDDSALYLCASSRGDGELFFGEGSRLTVL.

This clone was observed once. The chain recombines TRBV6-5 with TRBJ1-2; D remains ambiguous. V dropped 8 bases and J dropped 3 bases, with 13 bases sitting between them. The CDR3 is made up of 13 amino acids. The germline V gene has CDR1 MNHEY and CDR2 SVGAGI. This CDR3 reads CASSPGPDYGYTF. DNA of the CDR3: TGTGCCAGCTCCCCAGGCCCCGACTATGGCTACACCTTC.

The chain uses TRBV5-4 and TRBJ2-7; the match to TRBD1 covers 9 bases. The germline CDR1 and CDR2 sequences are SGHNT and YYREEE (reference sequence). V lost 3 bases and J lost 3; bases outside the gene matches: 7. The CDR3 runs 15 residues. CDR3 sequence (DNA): TGTGCCAGCAGCTATACCGGACAGGGGAGCTACGAGCAGTACTTC. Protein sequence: CASSYTGQGSYEQYF.

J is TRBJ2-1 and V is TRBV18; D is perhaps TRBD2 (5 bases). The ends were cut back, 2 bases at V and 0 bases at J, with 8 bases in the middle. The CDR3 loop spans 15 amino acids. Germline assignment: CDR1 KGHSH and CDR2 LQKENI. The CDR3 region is CASSPGRVSYNEQFF. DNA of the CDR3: TGTGCCAGCTCACCAGGGCGGGTCTCCTACAATGAGCAGTTCTTC.

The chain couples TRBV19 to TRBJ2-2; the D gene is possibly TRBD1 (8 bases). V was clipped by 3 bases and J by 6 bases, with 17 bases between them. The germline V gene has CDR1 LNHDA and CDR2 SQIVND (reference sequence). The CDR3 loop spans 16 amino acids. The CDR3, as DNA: TGTGCCAGTAGTATTAGAGGACAGGGAGGGTCCGGGGAGCTGTTTTTT. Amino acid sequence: CASSIRGQGGSGELFF.

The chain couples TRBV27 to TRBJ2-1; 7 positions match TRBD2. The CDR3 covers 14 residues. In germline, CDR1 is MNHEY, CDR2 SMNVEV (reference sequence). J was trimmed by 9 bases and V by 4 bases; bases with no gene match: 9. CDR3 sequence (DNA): TGTGCCAGCAGTTCCGCTAGCGGATGGGGTGAGCAGTTCTTC. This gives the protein CASSSASGWGEQFF.

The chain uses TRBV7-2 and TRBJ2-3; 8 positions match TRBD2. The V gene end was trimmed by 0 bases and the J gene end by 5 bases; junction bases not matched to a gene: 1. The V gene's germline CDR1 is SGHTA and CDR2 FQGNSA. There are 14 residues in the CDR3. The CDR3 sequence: CASSLALAGDTQYF. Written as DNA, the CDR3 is TGTGCCAGCAGCTTAGCCCTAGCGGGAGATACGCAGTATTTT.

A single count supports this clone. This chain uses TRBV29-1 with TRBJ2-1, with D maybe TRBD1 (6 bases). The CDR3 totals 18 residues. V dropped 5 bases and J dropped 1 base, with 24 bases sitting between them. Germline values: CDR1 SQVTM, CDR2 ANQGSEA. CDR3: CSVYRELWGQNSYNEQFF. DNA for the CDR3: TGCAGCGTTTACAGGGAGCTGTGGGGTCAAAATTCCTACAATGAGCAGTTCTTC.

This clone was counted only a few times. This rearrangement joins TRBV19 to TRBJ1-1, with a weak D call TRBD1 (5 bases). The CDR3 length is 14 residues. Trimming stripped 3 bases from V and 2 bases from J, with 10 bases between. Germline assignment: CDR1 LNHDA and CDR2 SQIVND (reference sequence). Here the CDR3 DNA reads TGTGCCAGTAGTATGAGCAGGGCAAACACTGAAGCTTTCTTT. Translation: CASSMSRANTEAFF.

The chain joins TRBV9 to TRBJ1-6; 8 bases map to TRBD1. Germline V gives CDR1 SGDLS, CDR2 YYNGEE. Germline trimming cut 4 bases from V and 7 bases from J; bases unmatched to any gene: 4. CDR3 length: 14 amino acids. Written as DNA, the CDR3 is TGTGCCAGCAGCCCCGGACAGGGAAATTCACCCCTCCACTTT. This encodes CASSPGQGNSPLHF.

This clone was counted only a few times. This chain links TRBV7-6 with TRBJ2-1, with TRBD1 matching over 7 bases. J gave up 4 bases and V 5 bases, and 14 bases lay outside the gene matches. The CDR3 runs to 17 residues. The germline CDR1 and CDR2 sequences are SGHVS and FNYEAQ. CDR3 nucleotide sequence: TGTGCCAGCAGCCTAAGACAGGGAACCGGACCGTACAATGAGCAGTTCTTC. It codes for CASSLRQGTGPYNEQFF. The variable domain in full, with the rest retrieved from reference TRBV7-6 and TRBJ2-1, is GAGVSQSPRYKVTKRGQDVALRCDPISGHVSLYWYRQALGQGPEFLTYFNYEAQQDKSGLPNDRFSAERPEGSISTLTIQRTEQRDSAMYRCASSLRQGTGPYNEQFFGPGTRLTVL.

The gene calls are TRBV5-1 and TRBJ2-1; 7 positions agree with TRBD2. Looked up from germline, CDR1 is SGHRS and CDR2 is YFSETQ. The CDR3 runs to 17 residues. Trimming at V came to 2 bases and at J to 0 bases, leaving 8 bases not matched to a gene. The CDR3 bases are TGCGCCAGCAGCTTCGGGATTCGGGAGGACTCCTACAATGAGCAGTTCTTC. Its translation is CASSFGIREDSYNEQFF.

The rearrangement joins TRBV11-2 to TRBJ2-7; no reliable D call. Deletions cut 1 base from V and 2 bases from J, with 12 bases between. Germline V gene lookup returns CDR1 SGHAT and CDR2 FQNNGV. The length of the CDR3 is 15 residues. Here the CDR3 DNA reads TGTGCCAGCAGCTTAGGATTTGACACACCCTACGAGCAGTACTTC. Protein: CASSLGFDTPYEQYF.